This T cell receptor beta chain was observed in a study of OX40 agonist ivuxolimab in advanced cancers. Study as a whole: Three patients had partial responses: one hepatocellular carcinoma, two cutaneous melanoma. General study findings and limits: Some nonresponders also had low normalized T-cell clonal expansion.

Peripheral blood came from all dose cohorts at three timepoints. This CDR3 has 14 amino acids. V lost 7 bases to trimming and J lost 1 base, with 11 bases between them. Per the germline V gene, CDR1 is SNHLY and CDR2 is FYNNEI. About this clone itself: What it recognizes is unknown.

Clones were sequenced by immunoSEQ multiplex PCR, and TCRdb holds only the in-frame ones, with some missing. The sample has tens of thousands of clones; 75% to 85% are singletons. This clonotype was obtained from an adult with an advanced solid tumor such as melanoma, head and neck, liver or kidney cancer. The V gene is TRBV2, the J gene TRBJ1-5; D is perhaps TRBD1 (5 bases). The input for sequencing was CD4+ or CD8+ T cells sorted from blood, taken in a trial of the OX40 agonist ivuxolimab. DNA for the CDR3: TGTGCCAGCATGTCCGGGGCCAGCAATCAGCCCCAGCATTTT. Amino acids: CASMSGASNQPQHF.